This T cell receptor (beta chain) was sequenced for a study of CD8+ T cells in alopecia areata. Details on this clone: The junction and the germline gene differ at one end; a read error may be behind it.

The CDR3 covers 12 residues. The germline V gene encodes CDR1 SGHTA and CDR2 FQGTGA. Sequencing relied on a cDNA template that was reverse transcribed from extracted RNA. Clones were sequenced by immunoSEQ multiplex PCR, and TCRdb holds only the in-frame ones, with some missing. This sample yields 150,000 to 200,000 clones, of which 59% are seen a single time; around 15% belongs to the top ten. V usage is TRBV7-3 and J usage is TRBJ1-2; D ambiguous. The input for sequencing was CD4+ T cells sorted from blood, taken at week 0. The TCR sequence derives from a human donor with alopecia areata. The CDR3 sequence: CASSLMGSAEVF. DNA of the CDR3: TGTGCCAGCAGCCTGATGGGGTCGGCGGAAGTCTTC.